This T cell receptor (beta chain) comes out of a study of T cell responses to AZD1222 COVID-19 vaccine. Study results and limitations: Rises in breadth and depth of Spike-specific TCRs came after two AZD1222 doses. Baseline antibody screening turned up just a handful of seropositive AZD1222 recipients. White British people made up most donors, females outnumbered males, and clonal diversity was possibly underestimated.

Germline V CDR1 and CDR2: LGHNA, YSLEER. The CDR3 contains 18 residues. The J segment lost 7 bases and the V segment lost 1 base, leaving 10 bases of the junction unmatched. This clone was observed once. The antigen is unknown. Produced via immunoSEQ multiplex PCR; TCRdb's table is partial and in-frame only. The sample lists about 110,000 clones, 75% to 90% occurring once. The chain links TRBV4-3 to TRBJ2-1; 13 positions match TRBD2. This specimen consisted of peripheral blood, obtained 28 days after the second AZD1222 dose. The TCR originated in an adult who received the AZD1222 COVID-19 vaccine. This chain's CDR3 is CASSQVPPRTSGSNEQFF. CDR3 in DNA: TGCGCCAGCAGCCAAGTTCCCCCCCGGACTAGCGGGAGTAATGAGCAGTTCTTC.